This passage covers 21 T cell receptor beta chains from one sample sequenced in a study of blood T cell repertoires in COVID-19. The protocol was immunoSEQ multiplex PCR, while the TCRdb copy is restricted to in-frame clones and leaves out a portion. The sample consists of 200,000 to 300,000 clones, roughly 89% of them appearing once. The specimen was peripheral blood. These receptors came from a woman between 40 and 55 years old who had recovered from COVID-19.

V and J are TRBV30 and TRBJ1-2; TRBD1 aligns across 7 bases. Germline trimming cut 7 bases from V and 2 bases from J; bases unmatched to any gene: 13. The CDR3 spans 15 residues. CDR1 is GTSNPN, CDR2 SVGIG, per germline (reference sequence). Here the CDR3 reads CASPRAGQTNYGYTF. The CDR3 bases are TGTGCCTCACCCAGGGCGGGACAGACAAACTATGGCTACACCTTC.

This chain links TRBV6-5 with TRBJ1-1; 8 bases are a match to TRBD1. The V and J ends lost 6 bases and 4 bases, in that order; junction bases with no gene match: 7. The CDR3 spans 14 residues. The V gene's germline CDR1 is MNHEY and CDR2 SVGAGI. The CDR3 spells CASSRTGMGTEAFF. In DNA form, the CDR3 reads TGTGCCAGCAGCCGGACAGGGATGGGCACTGAAGCTTTCTTT.

The chain recombines TRBV11-3 with TRBJ2-4; 9 nucleotides agree with TRBD1. The germline V gene has CDR1 SGHNT and CDR2 YENEEA. V dropped 2 bases and J dropped 2; count of bases not matched to a gene: 10. This CDR3 has 18 amino acids. The CDR3 DNA is TGTGCCAGCAGCTTATCGGTGGGGACAGGGAGGACCAAAAACATTCAGTACTTC. It specifies CASSLSVGTGRTKNIQYF. Full variable domain (outside the CDR3, taken from reference TRBV11-3 and TRBJ2-4): EAGVVQSPRYKIIEKKQPVAFWCNPISGHNTLYWYLQNLGQGPELLIRYENEEAVDDSQLPKDRFSAERLKGVDSTLKIQPAELGDSAVYLCASSLSVGTGRTKNIQYFGAGTRLSVL.

The chain couples TRBV11-2 to TRBJ2-1; D gene uncertain. Germline loops: CDR1 SGHAT, CDR2 FQNNGV. The V gene lost 5 bases and the J gene lost 9 bases, with 8 bases spanning the gap. The CDR3 runs to 11 residues. In DNA form, the CDR3 reads TGTGCCAGCAGCCCGCCCGGTGAGCAGTTCTTC. Its protein is CASSPPGEQFF.

The V call is TRBV3-1 (or the pseudogene TRBV3-2), the J call TRBJ2-7, with a weak D call TRBD1 (5 bases). The CDR3 totals 16 residues. With 6 bases removed from V and 2 bases from J, the gap between germline ends came to 20 bases. Germline V gene sequence: CDR1 LGHDT, CDR2 YNNKEL (reference sequence). The CDR3 DNA reads as TGTGCCAGCAGTCTAGGGGCAGCATGGGTCGCCTACGAGCAGTACTTC. Translating it yields CASSLGAAWVAYEQYF.

The rearrangement links TRBV5-1 to TRBJ2-5; TRBD2 aligns across 8 bases. CDR3 length: 16 amino acids. The germline gives CDR1 SGHRS, CDR2 YFSETQ. The J segment lost 2 bases and the V segment lost 4 bases, leaving 10 bases of the junction unmatched. The CDR3 region has the DNA TGCGCCAGCAGCCTTAGCGGGGCCAATTTTCAAGAGACCCAGTACTTC. This encodes CASSLSGANFQETQYF.

The chain employs TRBV29-1 and TRBJ1-4; D unclear. CDR1 SQVTM and CDR2 ANQGSEA come from the germline V gene. The V gene lost 0 bases and the J gene lost 8 bases, with 10 bases spanning the gap. This CDR3 comprises 13 residues. The CDR3 DNA is TGCAGCGTTGAAGATCCCCGGGGAGAAAAACTGTTTTTT. Translating it yields CSVEDPRGEKLFF.

The V and J genes are TRBV2 and TRBJ1-1, with TRBD1 identical over 7 bases. V dropped 8 bases and J dropped 4; count of bases not matched to a gene: 7. CDR1 and CDR2 (germline): SNHLY, FYNNEI. This CDR3 is built from 13 residues. The CDR3 DNA sequence: TGTGCCAGCTCTGACAGGGCGGGCACTGAAGCTTTCTTT. It is translated as CASSDRAGTEAFF. The full variable domain, rest sourced from reference TRBV2 and TRBJ1-1, is EPEVTQTPSHQVTQMGQEVILRCVPISNHLYFYWYRQILGQKVEFLVSFYNNEISEKSEIFDDQFSVERPDGSNFTLKIRSTKLEDSAMYFCASSDRAGTEAFFGQGTRLTVV.

This clone occurred a few times. The rearrangement joins TRBV5-1 to TRBJ2-3; TRBD2 matches 11 bases. Germline CDR1 is SGHRS and CDR2 is YFSETQ. The CDR3 is 16 residues long. With V trimmed by 4 bases and J by 4 bases, 8 bases remained unmatched. The CDR3 is CASSMSPSGGPDTQYF. For the CDR3, the DNA is TGCGCCAGCAGCATGTCCCCTAGCGGGGGGCCAGATACGCAGTATTTT. Full variable domain (missing parts from reference TRBV5-1 and TRBJ2-3): KAGVTQTPRYLIKTRGQQVTLSCSPISGHRSVSWYQQTPGQGLQFLFEYFSETQRNKGNFPGRFSGRQFSNSRSEMNVSTLELGDSALYLCASSMSPSGGPDTQYFGPGTRLTVL.

The CDR3 loop reads CASSQEFTGPELVFF. Here the CDR3 DNA reads TGTGCCAGCAGCCAAGAATTTACAGGGCCCGAGTTGGTGTTCTTC. The chain employs TRBV3-1 (or the pseudogene TRBV3-2) and TRBJ2-1, with a weak D call TRBD1 (6 bases). Looked up from germline, CDR1 is LGHDT and CDR2 is YNNKEL (reference sequence). The CDR3 spans 15 residues. Trimming stripped 0 bases from V and 15 bases from J, with 21 bases between.

This clone was seen only once. The CDR3 nucleotides read TGTGCCAGTAGTATAGGTGGAGACAGAAAACTGTTTTTT. It specifies CASSIGGDRKLFF. The rearrangement joins TRBV19 to TRBJ1-4, with D perhaps TRBD1 (5 bases). The CDR3 sequence is 13 residues long. V dropped 1 base and J dropped 10 bases, with 10 bases sitting between them. The germline CDR1 and CDR2 sequences are LNHDA and SQIVND (reference sequence). The whole variable domain, filled in from reference TRBV19 and TRBJ1-4, reads DGGITQSPKYLFRKEGQNVTLSCEQNLNHDAMYWYRQDPGQGLRLIYYSQIVNDFQKGDIAEGYSVSREKKESFPLTVTSAQKNPTAFYLCASSIGGDRKLFFGSGTQLSVL.

The CDR3 DNA is TGTGCCAGCAGCCGGCGACAGGGGGCGAACACTGAAGCTTTCTTT. Its translation is CASSRRQGANTEAFF. The chain recombines TRBV11-2 with TRBJ1-1, with 10 bases that match TRBD1. The CDR3 has 15 residues. The V segment lost 5 bases and the J segment 1 base; nucleotides outside the gene matches: 4. CDR1 is SGHAT and CDR2 is FQNNGV in the germline V gene.

The chain couples TRBV7-9 to TRBJ1-4, with a weak D call TRBD1 (5 bases). V was trimmed by 5 bases and J by 7 bases, leaving 20 bases between them. Germline CDR1 SEHNR, CDR2 FQNEAQ (reference sequence). The length of the CDR3 is 16 residues. In DNA, the CDR3 is TGTGCCAGCAGCACTACTTTTGGGGGAGGGCTTGAAAAACTGTTTTTT. It encodes CASSTTFGGGLEKLFF.

The chain joins TRBV7-9 to TRBJ1-2, with D maybe TRBD1 (6 bases). Trimming took off 1 base at V and 5 bases at J, with 23 bases between the two ends. Looked up from germline, CDR1 is SEHNR and CDR2 is FQNEAQ (reference sequence). This CDR3 has 18 residues. The CDR3 DNA reads TGTGCCAGCAGCTTAGATGGCGTGCGGGGGCGCGCGTTTTATGGCTACACCTTC. It specifies CASSLDGVRGRAFYGYTF.

This clone was recorded once. The chain carries TRBV10-3 and TRBJ2-7, with 10 bases lining up with TRBD1. Looked up from germline, CDR1 is ENHRY and CDR2 is SYGVKD. CDR3 length: 15 residues. After removal of 2 bases from V and 4 bases from J, the junction contained 5 bases not matched to a gene. Written as DNA, the CDR3 is TGTGCCATCAGTGAGCGACAGGGGGCGCGGTACGAGCAGTACTTC. Translated: CAISERQGARYEQYF.

The rearrangement joins TRBV18 to TRBJ1-1, with D tentatively TRBD1 (5 bases). The V end lost 4 bases, the J end lost 8 bases, and 8 bases lay between the germline ends. CDR1 is KGHSH, CDR2 LQKENI, per germline. The CDR3 loop spans 11 amino acids. CDR3 in amino acids: CASSRRTEAFF. The CDR3 DNA is TGTGCCAGCTCACGTCGGACAGAAGCTTTCTTT.

V usage is TRBV3-1 (or the pseudogene TRBV3-2) and J usage is TRBJ1-2; D is undetermined. Germline V gene lookup returns CDR1 LGHDT and CDR2 YNNKEL (reference sequence). The CDR3 runs to 14 residues. Deletions cut 5 bases from V and 4 bases from J, with 14 bases between. CDR3: CASSKNRGAYGYTF. The CDR3 region has the DNA TGTGCCAGCAGCAAGAACCGAGGCGCCTATGGCTACACCTTC.

V usage is TRBV3-1 (or the pseudogene TRBV3-2) and J usage is TRBJ2-7; 8 nucleotides align to TRBD2. V was clipped by 3 bases and J by 9 bases; unmatched bases: 7. The germline gives CDR1 LGHDT, CDR2 YNNKEL (reference sequence). There are 13 residues in the CDR3. The CDR3 DNA sequence: TGTGCCAGCAGCCACGGGGGGGGAACAGGGCAGTACTTC. Protein sequence: CASSHGGGTGQYF.

V usage is TRBV24-1 and J usage is TRBJ1-1; perhaps TRBD1 as D (5 bases). This CDR3 contains 15 residues. Germline-derived CDR1 and CDR2 are KGHDR and SFDVKD. The germline V and J ends were trimmed by 5 bases and 3 bases, with 15 bases remaining between them. CDR3 bases: TGTGCCACCAGTGGAGCAAGGGGAGGCGACACTGAAGCTTTCTTT. It translates to CATSGARGGDTEAFF.

J is TRBJ2-5 and V is TRBV5-4; D perhaps matches TRBD1 (6 bases). Trimming took off 4 bases at V and 5 bases at J, with 12 bases between the two ends. CDR3 size: 13 residues. Germline values: CDR1 SGHNT, CDR2 YYREEE (reference sequence). The CDR3 DNA is TGTGCCAGCAGCAGCACCGACAGGGAGACCCAGTACTTC. Protein: CASSSTDRETQYF.

Points on this clone: The same CDR3 also results from other DNA sequences found in this sample. This rearrangement joins TRBV4-1 to TRBJ1-1; tentative D call: TRBD1 (5 bases). The germline V gene has CDR1 MGHRA and CDR2 YSYEKL. There are 14 residues in the CDR3. V gave up 3 bases and J gave up 1 base, with 9 bases separating them. The CDR3 DNA follows: TGCGCCAGCAGCCAGGGTGACAGGAACACTGAAGCTTTCTTT. Translation gives CASSQGDRNTEAFF.